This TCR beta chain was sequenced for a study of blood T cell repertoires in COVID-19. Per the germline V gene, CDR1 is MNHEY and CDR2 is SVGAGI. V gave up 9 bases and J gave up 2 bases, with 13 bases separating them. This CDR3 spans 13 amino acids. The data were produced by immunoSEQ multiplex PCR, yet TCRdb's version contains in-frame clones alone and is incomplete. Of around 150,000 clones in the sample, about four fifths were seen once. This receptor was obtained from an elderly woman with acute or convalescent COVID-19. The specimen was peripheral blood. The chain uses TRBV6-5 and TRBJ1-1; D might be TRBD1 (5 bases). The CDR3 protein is CASETGGNTEAFF. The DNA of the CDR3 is TGTGCCAGTGAAACCGGGGGAAACACTGAAGCTTTCTTT.